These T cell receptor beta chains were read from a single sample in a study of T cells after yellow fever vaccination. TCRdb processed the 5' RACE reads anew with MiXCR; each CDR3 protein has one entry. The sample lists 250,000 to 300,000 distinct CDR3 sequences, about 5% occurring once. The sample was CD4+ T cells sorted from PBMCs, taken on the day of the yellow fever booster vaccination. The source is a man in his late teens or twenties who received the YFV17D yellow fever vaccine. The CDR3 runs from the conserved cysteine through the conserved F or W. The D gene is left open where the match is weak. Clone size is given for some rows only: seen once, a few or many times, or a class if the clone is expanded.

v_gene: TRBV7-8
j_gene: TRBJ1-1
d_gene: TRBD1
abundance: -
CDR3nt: TGTGCCAGCAGACCGGGACAGGGGGACTACACTGAAGCTTTCTTT
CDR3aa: CASRPGQGDYTEAFF

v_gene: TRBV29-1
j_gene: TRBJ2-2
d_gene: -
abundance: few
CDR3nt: TGCAGCGCCGCTCCCCCTAGCGCCGGGGAGCTGTTTTTT
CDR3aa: CSAAPPSAGELFF

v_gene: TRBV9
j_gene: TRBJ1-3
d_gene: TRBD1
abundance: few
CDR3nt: TGTGCCAGCAGCGTAGGGTCCCTACAGGGGGCGGGCGGAAACACCATATATTTT
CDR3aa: CASSVGSLQGAGGNTIYF

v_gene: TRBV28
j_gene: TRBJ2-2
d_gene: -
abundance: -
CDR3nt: TGTGCCAGCAGTTCCCCATCCGGGGAGCTGTTTTTT
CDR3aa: CASSSPSGELFF

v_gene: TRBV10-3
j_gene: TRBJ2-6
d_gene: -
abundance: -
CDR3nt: TGTGCCATCAGACTCCAGGGACCTGGGGCCAACGTCCTGACTTTC
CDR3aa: CAIRLQGPGANVLTF

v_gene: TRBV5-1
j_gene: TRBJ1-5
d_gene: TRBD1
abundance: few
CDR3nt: TGCGCCAGCAGCACCGGGACAGACAATCAGCCCCAGCATTTT
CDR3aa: CASSTGTDNQPQHF

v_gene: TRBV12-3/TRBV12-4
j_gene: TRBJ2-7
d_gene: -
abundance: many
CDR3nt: TGTGCCAGCAGTCCAGGTAGCTACGAGCAGTACTTC
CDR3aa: CASSPGSYEQYF

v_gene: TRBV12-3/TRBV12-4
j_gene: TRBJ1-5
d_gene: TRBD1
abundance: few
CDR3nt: TGTGCCAGCAGCATTGACAGGGAGCAGCCCCAGCATTTT
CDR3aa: CASSIDREQPQHF

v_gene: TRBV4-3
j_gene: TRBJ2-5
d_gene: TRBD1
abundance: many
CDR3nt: TGCGCCAGCAGTTGGACAGGGATAGGAGAGACCCAGTACTTC
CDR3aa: CASSWTGIGETQYF

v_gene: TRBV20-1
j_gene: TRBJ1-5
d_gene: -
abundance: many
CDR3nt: TGCAGTGCTTATGACAATAGCAATCAGCCCCAGCATTTT
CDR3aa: CSAYDNSNQPQHF

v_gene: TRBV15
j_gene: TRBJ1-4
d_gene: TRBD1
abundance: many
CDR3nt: TGTGCCACCAGCATGGGACAGGAGTATGAAAAACTGTTTTTT
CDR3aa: CATSMGQEYEKLFF

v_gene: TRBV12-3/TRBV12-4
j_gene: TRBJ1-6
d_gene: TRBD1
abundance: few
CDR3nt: TGTGCCAGCAGGCCGGGACAGACTGATTCACCCCTCCACTTT
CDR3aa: CASRPGQTDSPLHF

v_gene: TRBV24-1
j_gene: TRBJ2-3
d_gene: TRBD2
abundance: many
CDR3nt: TGTGCCACCAGTGATTTCACTAGCGGGGCCACAGATACGCAGTATTTT
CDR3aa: CATSDFTSGATDTQYF

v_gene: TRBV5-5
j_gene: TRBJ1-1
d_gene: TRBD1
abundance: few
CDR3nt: TGTGCCAGCAGCACCTCAGGGGGAGGAGCTGAAGCTTTCTTT
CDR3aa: CASSTSGGGAEAFF

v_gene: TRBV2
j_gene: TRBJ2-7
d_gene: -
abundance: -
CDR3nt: TGTGCCAGCGGGACTCTTTACGAGCAGTACTTC
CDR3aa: CASGTLYEQYF

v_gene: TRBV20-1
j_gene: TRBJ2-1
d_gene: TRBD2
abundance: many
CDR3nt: TGCAGTGCTAAAGGACTAGCGGGGTACAATGAGCAGTTCTTC
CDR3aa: CSAKGLAGYNEQFF

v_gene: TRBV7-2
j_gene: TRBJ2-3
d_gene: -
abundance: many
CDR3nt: TGTGCCAGCAGCGTACAGGCGGGTACGCAGTATTTT
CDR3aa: CASSVQAGTQYF

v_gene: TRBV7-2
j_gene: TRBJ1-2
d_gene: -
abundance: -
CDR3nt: TGTGCCAGCAGCTGGGGGGAGGGCGCCGCGAAGCTCTATGGCTACACCTTC
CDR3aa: CASSWGEGAAKLYGYTF

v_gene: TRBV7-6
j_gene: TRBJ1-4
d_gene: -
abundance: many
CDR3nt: TGTGCCAGCAGCGCTCAGGGTGGCGAAAAACTGTTTTTT
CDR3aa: CASSAQGGEKLFF

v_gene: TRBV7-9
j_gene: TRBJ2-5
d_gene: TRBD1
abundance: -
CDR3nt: TGTGCCAGCAAGAAGGACGGACCGCCGACGGCAACTTTCAGGGGGATGTTGGAGACCCAGTACTTC
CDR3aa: CASKKDGPPTATFRGMLETQYF

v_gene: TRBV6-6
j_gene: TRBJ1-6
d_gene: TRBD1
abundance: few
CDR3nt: TGTGCCAGCATCAACTGGGACAGGGCTTCACCCCTCCACTTT
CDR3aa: CASINWDRASPLHF

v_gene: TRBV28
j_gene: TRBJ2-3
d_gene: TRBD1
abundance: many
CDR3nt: TGTGCCAGCAGATCGACAGGGGGCGGCGATACGCAGTATTTT
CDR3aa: CASRSTGGGDTQYF

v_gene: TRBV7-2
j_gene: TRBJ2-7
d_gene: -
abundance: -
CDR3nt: TGTGCCAGCAGCCTGGGGGGTAACTCCTACGAGCAGTACTTC
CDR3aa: CASSLGGNSYEQYF

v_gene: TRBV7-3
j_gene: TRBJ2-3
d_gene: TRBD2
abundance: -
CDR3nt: TGTGCCAGCAGCACGGGACTAAATCGCACAGATACGCAGTATTTT
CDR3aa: CASSTGLNRTDTQYF

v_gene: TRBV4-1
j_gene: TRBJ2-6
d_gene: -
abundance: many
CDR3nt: TGCGCCAGCAGCCAAGACAGGGGAGGCTCTGGGGCCAACGTCCTGACTTTC
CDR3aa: CASSQDRGGSGANVLTF

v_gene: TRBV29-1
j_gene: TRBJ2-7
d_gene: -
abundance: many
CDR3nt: TGCAGCGGGTGTGATTTCAGCGAGCAGTACTTC
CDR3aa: CSGCDFSEQYF

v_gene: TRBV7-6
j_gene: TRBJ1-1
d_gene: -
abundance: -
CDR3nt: TGTGCCAGCAGCTTGGACAGCGTCACTGAAGCTTTCTTT
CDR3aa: CASSLDSVTEAFF

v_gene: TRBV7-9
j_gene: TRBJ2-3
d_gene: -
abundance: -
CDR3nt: TGTGCCAGCAGCTTAGCGCTGGGCGGGGAGACAGATACGCAGTATTTT
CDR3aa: CASSLALGGETDTQYF

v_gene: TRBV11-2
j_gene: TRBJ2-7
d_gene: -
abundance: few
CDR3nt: TGTGCCAGCAGCTTAGATTCGTGGAGGGAGCAGTACTTC
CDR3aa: CASSLDSWREQYF

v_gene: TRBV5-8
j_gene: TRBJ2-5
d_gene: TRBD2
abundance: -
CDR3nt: TGTGCCAGCAGCAATGGCAGGGCCAGCGGGGTACAAGAGACCCAGTACTTC
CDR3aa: CASSNGRASGVQETQYF

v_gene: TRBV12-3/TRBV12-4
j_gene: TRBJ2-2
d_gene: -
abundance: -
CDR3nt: TGTGCCAGCAGGCCGGCGGGAACCACCGGGGAGCTGTTTTTT
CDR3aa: CASRPAGTTGELFF

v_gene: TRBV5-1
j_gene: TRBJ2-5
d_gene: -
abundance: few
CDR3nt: TGCGCCAGCAGCTCGGGACTTTCTCTGGAGACCCAGTACTTC
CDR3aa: CASSSGLSLETQYF

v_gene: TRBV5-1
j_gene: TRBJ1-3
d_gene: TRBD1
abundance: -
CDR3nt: TGCGCCAGCAGCGTACCGGGACAGGGAGACACCATATATTTT
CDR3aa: CASSVPGQGDTIYF

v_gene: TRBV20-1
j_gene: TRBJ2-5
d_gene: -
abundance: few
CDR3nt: TGCAGTGCAAGTTGGCACCGGGGTGAGACCCAGTACTTC
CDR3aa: CSASWHRGETQYF

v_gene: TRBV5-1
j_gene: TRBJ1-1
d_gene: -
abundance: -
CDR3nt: TGCGCCAGCGCAGGGCAGAGCACTGAAGCTTTCTTT
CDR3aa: CASAGQSTEAFF

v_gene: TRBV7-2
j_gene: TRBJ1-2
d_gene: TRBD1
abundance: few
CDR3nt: TGTGCCAGCAGCTTCGGGACAGCTAAATCTAACTATGGCTACACCTTC
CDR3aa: CASSFGTAKSNYGYTF

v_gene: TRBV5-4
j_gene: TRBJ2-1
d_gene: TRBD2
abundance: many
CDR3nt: TGTGCCAGCAGCTTAACCGGGACTAGAAACAATGAGCAGTTCTTC
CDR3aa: CASSLTGTRNNEQFF

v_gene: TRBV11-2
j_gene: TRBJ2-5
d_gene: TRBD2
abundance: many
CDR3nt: TGTGCCAGCAGCTTAGTACTAGCGGGGGCAGAGACCCAGTACTTC
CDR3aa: CASSLVLAGAETQYF

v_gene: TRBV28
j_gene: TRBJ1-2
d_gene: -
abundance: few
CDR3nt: TGTGCCAGCACCTCGGGATTTAACTATGGCTACACCTTC
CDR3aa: CASTSGFNYGYTF

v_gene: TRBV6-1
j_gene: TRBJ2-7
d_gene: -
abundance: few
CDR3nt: TGTGCCAGCACCAACCCGAGGGGGGCGAACGACGAGCAGTACTTC
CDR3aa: CASTNPRGANDEQYF

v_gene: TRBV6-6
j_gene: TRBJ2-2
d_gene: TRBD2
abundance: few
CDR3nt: TGTGCCAGTAGACTAGCGGGGGCCTACACCGGGGAGCTGTTTTTT
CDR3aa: CASRLAGAYTGELFF

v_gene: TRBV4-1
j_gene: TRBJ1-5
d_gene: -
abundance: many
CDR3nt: TGCGCCAGCAGCCAAGTACAGGTCAAAGGCAATCAGCCCCAGCATTTT
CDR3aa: CASSQVQVKGNQPQHF

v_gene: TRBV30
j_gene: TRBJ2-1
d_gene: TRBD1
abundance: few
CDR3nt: TGTGCCTGGAGTGTACAGGGGGTAAATGAGCAGTTCTTC
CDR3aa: CAWSVQGVNEQFF

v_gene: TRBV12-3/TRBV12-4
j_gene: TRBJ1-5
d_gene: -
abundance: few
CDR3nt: TGTGCCAGCAGTTTAGGGGGGGCCCGCAATCAGCCCCAGCATTTT
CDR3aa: CASSLGGARNQPQHF

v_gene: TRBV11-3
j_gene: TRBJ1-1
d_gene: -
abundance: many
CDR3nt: TGTGCCAGCAGCTTAATACAGAACACTGAAGCTTTCTTT
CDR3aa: CASSLIQNTEAFF

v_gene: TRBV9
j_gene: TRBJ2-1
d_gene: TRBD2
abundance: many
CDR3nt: TGTGCCAGCAGCGTAGCGGGGGGGAATACCTACAATGAGCAGTTCTTC
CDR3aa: CASSVAGGNTYNEQFF

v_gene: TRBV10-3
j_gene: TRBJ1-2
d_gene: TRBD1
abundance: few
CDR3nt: TGTGCCATCAGCGGGACAGGGGCGGGGATCGATGGCTACACCTTC
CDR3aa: CAISGTGAGIDGYTF

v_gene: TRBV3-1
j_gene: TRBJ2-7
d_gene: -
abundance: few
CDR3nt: TGTGCCAGCAGCCAAGTTCCGGCCTCCTACGAGCAGTACTTC
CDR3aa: CASSQVPASYEQYF

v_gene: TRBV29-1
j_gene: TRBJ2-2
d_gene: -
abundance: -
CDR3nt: TGCAGCGTTGAGAGGACAGCCACCGGGGAGCTGTTTTTT
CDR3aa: CSVERTATGELFF

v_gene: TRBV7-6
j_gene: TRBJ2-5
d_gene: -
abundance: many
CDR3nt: TGTGCCAGCAACCCGGGCACACAAGAGACCCAGTACTTC
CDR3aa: CASNPGTQETQYF

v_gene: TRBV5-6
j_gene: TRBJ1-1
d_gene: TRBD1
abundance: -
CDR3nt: TGTGCCAGCAGCTCCCCTCGACAGGGGGACACTGAAGCTTTCTTT
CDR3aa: CASSSPRQGDTEAFF